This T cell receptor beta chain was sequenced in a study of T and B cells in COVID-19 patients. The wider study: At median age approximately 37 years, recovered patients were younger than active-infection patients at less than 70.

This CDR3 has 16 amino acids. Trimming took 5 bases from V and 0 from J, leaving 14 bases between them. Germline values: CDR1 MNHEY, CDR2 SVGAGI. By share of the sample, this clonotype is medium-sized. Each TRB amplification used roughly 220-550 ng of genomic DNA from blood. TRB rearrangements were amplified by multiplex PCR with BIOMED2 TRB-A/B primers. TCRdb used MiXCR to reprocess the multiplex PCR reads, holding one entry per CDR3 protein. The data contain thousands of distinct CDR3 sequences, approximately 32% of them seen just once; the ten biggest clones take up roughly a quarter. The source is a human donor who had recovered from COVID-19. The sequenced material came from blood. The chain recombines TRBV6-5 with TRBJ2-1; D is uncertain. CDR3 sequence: CASSQRWSSSYNEQFF. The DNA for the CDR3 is TGTGCCAGCAGTCAAAGGTGGAGCAGCTCCTACAATGAGCAGTTCTTC.